The 27 T cell receptor beta chains below come from one sample, sequenced in a study of cytotoxic CD8 clonotypes in ibrutinib-treated CLL. Measured with immunoSEQ multiplex PCR; TCRdb has only the in-frame clones, and not every one. The profile shows 30,000 to 40,000 clones, around 75% of them singletons. This specimen was PBMCs, taken at disease progression, from a patient treated with ibrutinib. These receptors came from a human donor with chronic lymphocytic leukemia.

The chain uses TRBV7-6 and TRBJ2-5, with 7 nucleotides matching TRBD1. The germline CDR1 and CDR2 sequences are SGHVS and FNYEAQ. CDR3 size: 15 residues. V dropped 2 bases and J dropped 2; count of bases not matched to a gene: 5. In DNA form, the CDR3 reads TGTGCCAGCAGCTTATATGGCAGGGGGCAAGAGACCCAGTACTTC. Translating it yields CASSLYGRGQETQYF.

The V and J genes are TRBV7-9 and TRBJ1-5; D is perhaps TRBD1 (6 bases). Germline V gene data show CDR1 as SEHNR and CDR2 as FQNEAQ (reference sequence). The CDR3 runs 15 residues. Trimming shortened V by 4 bases and J by 7 bases, and 17 bases separated the two germline ends. DNA of the CDR3: TGTGCCAGCAGCTCCGGGGGGGGCTTAGTCCAGCCCCAGCATTTT. Amino acid sequence: CASSSGGGLVQPQHF.

V usage is TRBV11-2 and J usage is TRBJ2-2; D is undetermined. CDR1 SGHAT and CDR2 FQNNGV come from the germline V gene. The V end was cut by 10 bases, the J end by 6 bases, with 12 bases between. The CDR3 has 12 residues. This CDR3 reads CAIMGVSGELFF. The CDR3 region has the DNA TGTGCCATTATGGGTGTTTCCGGGGAGCTGTTTTTT. Full variable domain (missing parts from reference TRBV11-2 and TRBJ2-2): EAGVAQSPRYKIIEKRQSVAFWCNPISGHATLYWYQQILGQGPKLLIQFQNNGVVDDSQLPKDRFSAERLKGVDSTLKIQPAKLEDSAVYLCAIMGVSGELFFGEGSRLTVL.

The chain recombines TRBV5-1 with TRBJ1-2; maybe TRBD1 (6 bases). Germline V gives CDR1 SGHRS, CDR2 YFSETQ. CDR3 length equals 14 residues. The V gene lost 4 bases and the J gene lost 2 bases, with 12 bases spanning the gap. The CDR3 nucleotides read TGCGCCAGCAGCGAGCAGGGGCCAAACTATGGCTACACCTTC. This gives the protein CASSEQGPNYGYTF.

The chain employs TRBV6-5 and TRBJ1-1, with D maybe TRBD1 (5 bases). The length of the CDR3 is 13 residues. V lost 6 bases and J 1 base, leaving 9 bases between the germline ends. Germline lookup yields CDR1 MNHEY and CDR2 SVGAGI. CDR3 sequence: CASRIGQNTEAFF. CDR3 sequence (DNA): TGTGCCAGCAGGATCGGACAGAACACTGAAGCTTTCTTT.

CDR3 sequence reads: CASSLDLGLIVETQYF. The CDR3 coding sequence is TGTGCCAGCAGCTTAGATCTGGGACTGATCGTAGAGACCCAGTACTTC. This rearrangement joins TRBV11-2 to TRBJ2-5; D perhaps matches TRBD2 (6 bases). V was shortened by 0 bases and J by 4 bases, with 15 bases between the two germline ends. Germline V gives CDR1 SGHAT, CDR2 FQNNGV. The length of the CDR3 is 16 residues.

The CDR3 spells CATSRDSHGYTF. CDR3 DNA sequence: TGTGCCACCAGCAGGGACAGCCATGGCTACACCTTC. The chain uses TRBV15 and TRBJ1-2; possible D gene TRBD1, 6 bases. The CDR3 length is 12 residues. Trimming removed 3 bases at V and 6 bases at J, with 8 bases between. Germline V gene lookup returns CDR1 LNHNV and CDR2 YYDKDF (reference sequence).

The V and J genes are TRBV19 and TRBJ2-2, with 8 bases identical to TRBD1. The CDR3 is 16 residues long. With V trimmed by 5 bases and J by 6 bases, 11 bases remained unmatched. Germline V CDR1 and CDR2: LNHDA, SQIVND (reference sequence). CDR3 sequence reads: CASSAHRDRSAGELFF. In DNA form, the CDR3 reads TGTGCCAGTAGTGCCCACCGGGACAGGAGCGCCGGGGAGCTGTTTTTT.

The gene calls are TRBV6-1 and TRBJ1-5; D unclear. The CDR3 has 14 amino acids. The germline V gene has CDR1 MNHNS and CDR2 SASEGT. V lost 1 base, J lost 7 bases, and 11 bases lay in between. For the CDR3, the DNA is TGTGCCAGCAGTGAAGGCCTACTTATGCAGCCCCAGCATTTT. Its translation is CASSEGLLMQPQHF.

For this clone: This sample also contains other DNA sequences that code for the same CDR3. CDR3: CASSFRLAGGPDTQYF. The CDR3 DNA reads TGTGCCAGCAGCTTCCGACTAGCGGGGGGGCCAGATACGCAGTATTTT. The chain has TRBV7-8 and TRBJ2-3, with 14 bases matching TRBD2. V shed 3 bases, J shed 4 bases, and the junction held 3 bases outside the gene matches. The CDR3 contains 16 residues. Germline V gene lookup returns CDR1 SGHVS and CDR2 FQNEAQ.

The gene calls are TRBV6-6 and TRBJ2-1; 14 bases fit TRBD2. CDR3 size: 16 residues. CDR1 is MNHNY and CDR2 is SVGAGI in the germline V gene (reference sequence). V trimming: 0 bases; J trimming: 5 bases; junction bases outside the gene matches: 0. CDR3 DNA: TGTGCCAGCAGTTACTCGACTAGCGGGGGGGACAATGAGCAGTTCTTC. Protein product: CASSYSTSGGDNEQFF.

V is TRBV4-1 and J is TRBJ2-5; TRBD1 agrees at 9 bases. With 1 base clipped from V and 5 bases from J, the junction kept 11 bases outside the gene matches. Germline V CDR1 and CDR2: MGHRA, YSYEKL. CDR3 size: 17 residues. The CDR3 sequence: CASSQGPRTGVGETQYF. As DNA, the CDR3 is TGCGCCAGCAGCCAAGGCCCGAGGACAGGGGTAGGGGAGACCCAGTACTTC.

The V gene is TRBV6-1, the J gene TRBJ2-7; D is tentatively TRBD1 or TRBD2 (5 bases each). This CDR3 contains 15 residues. The V end was cut by 1 base, the J end by 3 bases, with 13 bases between. Germline CDR1 MNHNS, CDR2 SASEGT. DNA of the CDR3: TGTGCCAGCAGTGAAGGAGCCGGGGACCTCTACGAGCAGTACTTC. It translates to CASSEGAGDLYEQYF.

The J gene is TRBJ1-1, the V gene TRBV2, with TRBD1 as a possible D gene (5 bases). CDR3 length equals 14 residues. Trimming cost V 8 bases and J 4 bases, with 17 bases left between them. The germline gives CDR1 SNHLY, CDR2 FYNNEI. In nucleotides, the CDR3 is TGTGCCAGCCGAGCCCGGGGCTCGGGCACTGAAGCTTTCTTT. Translating gives CASRARGSGTEAFF.

This clone was found a few times. The chain combines TRBV23-1 with TRBJ1-6; D remains ambiguous. TRBV23-1 is an ORF, and what it does is uncertain. The germline V and J ends were trimmed by 5 bases and 2 bases, with 19 bases remaining between them. This CDR3 spans 18 amino acids. DNA for the CDR3: TGCGCCAGCAGTAATCTCGGGCCCCACCTTCCCTATAATTCACCCCTCCACTTT. Its translation: CASSNLGPHLPYNSPLHF.

This clone was detected a few times. This chain connects TRBV6-6 to TRBJ2-7; D unresolved. From germline, CDR1 is MNHNY and CDR2 SVGAGI (reference sequence). The CDR3 runs to 11 residues. Trimming took off 0 bases at V and 7 bases at J, with 4 bases between the two ends. The CDR3 region is CASSYSQEQYF. The CDR3 DNA follows: TGTGCCAGCAGTTACTCGCAGGAGCAGTACTTC.

This clone was observed once. DNA of the CDR3: TGTGCCAGCACACCGTCGATGGGCCCCTACGAGCAGTACTTC. It is translated as CASTPSMGPYEQYF. The chain recombines TRBV2 with TRBJ2-7; D call uncertain. The CDR3 contains 14 residues. Per the germline V gene, CDR1 is SNHLY and CDR2 is FYNNEI. V was pared by 7 bases and J by 2 bases, with 15 bases between.

This chain connects TRBV5-1 to TRBJ2-2; D remains unclear. V lost 1 base and J 2 bases, leaving 9 bases between the germline ends. Per germline, CDR1 SGHRS and CDR2 YFSETQ. The CDR3 is 15 amino acids. The CDR3 region is CASSLQVPNTGELFF. In DNA, the CDR3 is TGCGCCAGCAGCTTGCAAGTACCAAACACCGGGGAGCTGTTTTTT.

The chain is built from TRBV2 and TRBJ2-3; D is ambiguous. Trimming took off 2 bases at V and 0 bases at J, with 9 bases between the two ends. The CDR3 sequence is 15 residues long. Germline CDR1 and CDR2: SNHLY and FYNNEI. CDR3 DNA: TGTGCCAGCAGTGAAACGAGCGTAAGCACAGATACGCAGTATTTT. This codes for CASSETSVSTDTQYF.

Regarding this clone: The junction departs from the called germline gene at one end, perhaps through a read error. The chain joins TRBV5-1 to TRBJ1-2, with D tentatively TRBD1 (5 bases). There are 14 residues in the CDR3. CDR1 and CDR2 (germline): SGHRS, YFSETQ. Written as DNA, the CDR3 is TGCGCCAGCAGCTTATTACGGGGGACGTATGACTACACCTTC. Translation gives CASSLLRGTYDYTF. Filled out from reference TRBV5-1 and TRBJ1-2, the complete variable domain reads KAGVTQTPRYLIKTRGQQVTLSCSPISGHRSVSWYQQTPGQGLQFLFEYFSETQRNKGNFPGRFSGRQFSNSRSEMNVSTLELGDSALYLCASSLLRGTYDYTFGSGTRLTVV.

The chain links TRBV19 to TRBJ2-5; no clear D. The germline V gene has CDR1 LNHDA and CDR2 SQIVND (reference sequence). Between the trimmed V and J ends, which lost 5 bases and 0 bases, there was a span of 13 bases. The CDR3 consists of 15 residues. The CDR3 reads CASSLLGGNQETQYF. DNA of the CDR3: TGTGCCAGTAGTCTCCTGGGTGGGAACCAAGAGACCCAGTACTTC.

The rearrangement joins TRBV5-4 to TRBJ2-5; D is unresolved. The germline V gene has CDR1 SGHNT and CDR2 YYREEE (reference sequence). This CDR3 is built from 12 residues. The germline V and J ends were trimmed by 1 base and 4 bases, with 5 bases remaining between them. CDR3 sequence: CASSLPGETQYF. The CDR3 DNA follows: TGTGCCAGCAGCTTGCCCGGAGAGACCCAGTACTTC.

This sequence joins TRBV5-6 and TRBJ2-7, with D uncertain. V was clipped by 2 bases and J by 2 bases, with 5 bases between them. Germline V CDR1 and CDR2: SGHDT, YYEEEE. The CDR3 contains 12 residues. CDR3 coding DNA: TGTGCCAGCAGCTTCCAAACCTACGAGCAGTACTTC. It encodes CASSFQTYEQYF. The full variable domain, with the rest looked up from reference TRBV5-6 and TRBJ2-7, is DAGVTQSPTHLIKTRGQQVTLRCSPKSGHDTVSWYQQALGQGPQFIFQYYEEEERQRGNFPDRFSGHQFPNYSSELNVNALLLGDSALYLCASSFQTYEQYFGPGTRLTVT.

The CDR3 DNA reads as TGCGCCAGCAGCCCGAGACTAGCGGGGGCCTACGAGCAGTACTTC. Its translation is CASSPRLAGAYEQYF. V is TRBV4-1 and J is TRBJ2-7, with 12 bases lining up with TRBD2. The ends lost 4 bases at V and 2 bases at J; junction bases unmatched: 3. The CDR3 consists of 15 residues. Germline V gives CDR1 MGHRA, CDR2 YSYEKL.

The V and J genes are TRBV6-5 and TRBJ1-1; 9 bases align to TRBD1. The germline CDR1 and CDR2 sequences are MNHEY and SVGAGI. This CDR3 is 13 amino acids long. The junction had 5 bases not matched to a gene; V was cut back by 7 bases and J by 5 bases. In DNA, the CDR3 is TGTGCCAGCATGGGACAGGGCGGGACTGAAGCTTTCTTT. Protein: CASMGQGGTEAFF.

This chain joins TRBV11-2 and TRBJ2-7; TRBD2 aligns across 9 bases. The CDR3 runs to 14 residues. Germline V gene lookup returns CDR1 SGHAT and CDR2 FQNNGV. V was clipped by 6 bases and J by 4 bases; unmatched bases: 7. In nucleotides, the CDR3 is TGTGCCAGCAGTCTCCTGCGGGGGGGTTACGAGCAGTACTTC. It encodes CASSLLRGGYEQYF.

The rearrangement joins TRBV5-5 to TRBJ1-2; 8 bases map to TRBD1. V shed 4 bases and J 7 bases; nucleotides not matched to a gene: 6. The CDR3 loop spans 13 amino acids. The germline CDR1 and CDR2 sequences are SGHKS and YYEKEE (reference sequence). The CDR3 DNA is TGTGCCAGCAGCCCCAGGACAGGGACTGGCTACACCTTC. Amino acids: CASSPRTGTGYTF.